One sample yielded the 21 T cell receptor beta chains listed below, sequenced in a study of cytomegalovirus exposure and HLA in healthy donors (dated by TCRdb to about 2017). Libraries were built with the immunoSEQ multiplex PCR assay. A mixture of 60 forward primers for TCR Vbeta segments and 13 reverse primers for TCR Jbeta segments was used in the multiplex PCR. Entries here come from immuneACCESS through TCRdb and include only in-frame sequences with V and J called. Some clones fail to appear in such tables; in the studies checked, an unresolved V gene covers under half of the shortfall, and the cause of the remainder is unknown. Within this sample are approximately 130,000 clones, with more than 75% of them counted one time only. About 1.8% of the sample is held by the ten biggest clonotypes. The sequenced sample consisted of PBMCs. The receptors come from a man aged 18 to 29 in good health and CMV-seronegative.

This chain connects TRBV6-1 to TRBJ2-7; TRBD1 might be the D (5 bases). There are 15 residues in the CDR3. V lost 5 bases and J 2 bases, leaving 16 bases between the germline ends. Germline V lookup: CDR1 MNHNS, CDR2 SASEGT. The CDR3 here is CASSTSGAGAYEQYF. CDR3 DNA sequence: TGTGCCAGCAGTACCTCTGGGGCAGGAGCCTACGAGCAGTACTTC.

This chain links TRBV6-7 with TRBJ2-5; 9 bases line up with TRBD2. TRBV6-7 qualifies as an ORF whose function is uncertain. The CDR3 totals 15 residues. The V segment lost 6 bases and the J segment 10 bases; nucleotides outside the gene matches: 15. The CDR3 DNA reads TGTGCCAGCAGCCGGCGCGGGGGGGATAAATGTAGCCAGTACTTC. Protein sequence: CASSRRGGDKCSQYF.

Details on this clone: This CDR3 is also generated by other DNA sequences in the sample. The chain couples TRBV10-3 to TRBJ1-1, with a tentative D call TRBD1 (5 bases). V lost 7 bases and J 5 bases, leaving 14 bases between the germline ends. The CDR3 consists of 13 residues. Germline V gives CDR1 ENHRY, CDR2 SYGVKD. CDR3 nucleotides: TGTGCCATCAAGGTGCTGGGGGGGACTGAAGCTTTCTTT. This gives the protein CAIKVLGGTEAFF.

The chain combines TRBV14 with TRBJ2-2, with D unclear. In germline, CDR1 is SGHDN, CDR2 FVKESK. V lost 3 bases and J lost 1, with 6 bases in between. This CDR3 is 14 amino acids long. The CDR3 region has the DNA TGTGCCAGCAGCCACTCAGGGAACACCGGGGAGCTGTTTTTT. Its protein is CASSHSGNTGELFF. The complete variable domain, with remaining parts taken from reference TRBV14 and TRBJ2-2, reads EAGVTQFPSHSVIEKGQTVTLRCDPISGHDNLYWYRRVMGKEIKFLLHFVKESKQDESGMPNNRFLAERTGGTYSTLKVQPAELEDSGVYFCASSHSGNTGELFFGEGSRLTVL.

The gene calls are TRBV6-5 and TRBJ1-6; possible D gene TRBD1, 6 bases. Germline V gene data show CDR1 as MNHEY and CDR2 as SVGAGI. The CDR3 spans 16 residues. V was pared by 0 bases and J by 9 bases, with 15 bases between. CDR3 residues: CASSYSGGQGGSPLHF. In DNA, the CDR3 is TGTGCCAGCAGTTACTCCGGGGGGCAAGGTGGTTCACCCCTCCACTTT.

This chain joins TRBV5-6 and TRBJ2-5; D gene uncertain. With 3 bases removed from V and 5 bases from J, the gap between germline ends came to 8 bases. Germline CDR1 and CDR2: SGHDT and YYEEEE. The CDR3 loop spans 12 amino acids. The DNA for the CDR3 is TGTGCCAGCAGCTCCGATCGGGAGACCCAGTACTTC. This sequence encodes CASSSDRETQYF.

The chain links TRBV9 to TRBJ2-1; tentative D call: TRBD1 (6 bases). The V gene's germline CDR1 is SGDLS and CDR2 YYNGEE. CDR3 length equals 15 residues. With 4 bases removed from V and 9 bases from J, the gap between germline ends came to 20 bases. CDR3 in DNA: TGTGCCAGCAGCCTAACCTCTAACAGGGTTGGTGAGCAGTTCTTC. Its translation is CASSLTSNRVGEQFF.

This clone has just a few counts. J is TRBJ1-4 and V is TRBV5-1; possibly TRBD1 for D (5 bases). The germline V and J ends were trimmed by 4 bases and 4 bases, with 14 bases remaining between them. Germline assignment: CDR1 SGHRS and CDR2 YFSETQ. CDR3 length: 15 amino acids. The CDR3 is CASSPGGALNEKLFF. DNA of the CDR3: TGCGCCAGCAGCCCGGGCGGGGCCCTTAATGAAAAACTGTTTTTT.

The CDR3 reads CASSRDSARGYTF. The CDR3 DNA sequence: TGTGCCAGCAGTCGGGACAGTGCACGAGGCTACACCTTC. V usage is TRBV6-5 and J usage is TRBJ1-2; TRBD1 matches 7 bases. This CDR3 is 13 amino acids long. Germline CDR1 is MNHEY and CDR2 is SVGAGI. Losses at the gene ends were 5 bases for V and 8 bases for J; bases not matched to a gene: 8.

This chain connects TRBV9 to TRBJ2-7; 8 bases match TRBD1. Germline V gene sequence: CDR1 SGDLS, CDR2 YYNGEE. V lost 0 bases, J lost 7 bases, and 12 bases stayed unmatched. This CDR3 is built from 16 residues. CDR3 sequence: CASSVDPTGDSAEQYF. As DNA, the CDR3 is TGTGCCAGCAGCGTAGACCCGACAGGGGATTCAGCTGAGCAGTACTTC. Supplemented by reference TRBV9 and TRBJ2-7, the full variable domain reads DSGVTQTPKHLITATGQRVTLRCSPRSGDLSVYWYQQSLDQGLQFLIQYYNGEERAKGNILERFSAQQFPDLHSELNLSSLELGDSALYFCASSVDPTGDSAEQYFGPGTRLTVT.

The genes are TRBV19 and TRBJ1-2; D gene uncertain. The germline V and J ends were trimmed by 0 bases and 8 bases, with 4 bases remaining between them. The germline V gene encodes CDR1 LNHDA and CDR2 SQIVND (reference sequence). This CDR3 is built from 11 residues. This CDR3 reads CASSIDRGYTF. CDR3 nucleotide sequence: TGTGCCAGTAGTATAGACAGGGGCTACACCTTC.

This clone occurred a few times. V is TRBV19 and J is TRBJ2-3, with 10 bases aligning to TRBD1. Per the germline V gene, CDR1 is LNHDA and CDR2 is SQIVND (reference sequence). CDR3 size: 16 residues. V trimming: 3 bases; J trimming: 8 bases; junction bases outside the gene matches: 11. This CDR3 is CASSIRDRGRYGTQYF. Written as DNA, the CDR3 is TGTGCCAGTAGTATCCGGGACAGGGGTCGGTATGGTACGCAGTATTTT.

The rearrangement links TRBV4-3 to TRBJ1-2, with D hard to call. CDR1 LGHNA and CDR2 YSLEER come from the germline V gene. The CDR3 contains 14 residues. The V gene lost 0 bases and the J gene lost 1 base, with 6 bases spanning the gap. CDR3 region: CASSQDGVNYGYTF. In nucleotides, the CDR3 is TGCGCCAGCAGCCAAGACGGGGTTAACTATGGCTACACCTTC.

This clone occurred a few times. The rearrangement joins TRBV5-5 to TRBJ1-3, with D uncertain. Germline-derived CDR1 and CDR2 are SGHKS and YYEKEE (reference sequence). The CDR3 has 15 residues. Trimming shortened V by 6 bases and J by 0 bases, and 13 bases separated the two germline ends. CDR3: CASTRELSSGNTIYF. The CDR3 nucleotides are TGTGCCAGCACTCGGGAATTGAGCTCTGGAAACACCATATATTTT.

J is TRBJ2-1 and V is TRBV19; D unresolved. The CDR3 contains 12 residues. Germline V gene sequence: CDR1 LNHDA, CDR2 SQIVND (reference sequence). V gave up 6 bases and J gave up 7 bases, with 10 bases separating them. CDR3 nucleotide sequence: TGTGCCAGTAGCTTGTCCGGGAATGAGCAGTTCTTC. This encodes CASSLSGNEQFF.

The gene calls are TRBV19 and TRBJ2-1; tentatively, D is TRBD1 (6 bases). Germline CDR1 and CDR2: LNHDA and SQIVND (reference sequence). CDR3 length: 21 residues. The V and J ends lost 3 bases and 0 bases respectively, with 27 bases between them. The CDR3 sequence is CASSIWGPGRTFSSSYNEQFF. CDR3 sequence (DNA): TGTGCCAGTAGTATTTGGGGGCCGGGACGCACCTTCTCTAGCTCCTACAATGAGCAGTTCTTC.

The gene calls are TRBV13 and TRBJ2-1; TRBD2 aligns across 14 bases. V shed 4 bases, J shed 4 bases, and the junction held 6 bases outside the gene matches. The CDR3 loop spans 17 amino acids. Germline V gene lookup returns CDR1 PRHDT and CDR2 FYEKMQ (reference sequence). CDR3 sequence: CASSSTGLAGVYNEQFF. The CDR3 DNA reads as TGTGCCAGCAGCTCGACGGGACTAGCGGGGGTGTACAATGAGCAGTTCTTC.

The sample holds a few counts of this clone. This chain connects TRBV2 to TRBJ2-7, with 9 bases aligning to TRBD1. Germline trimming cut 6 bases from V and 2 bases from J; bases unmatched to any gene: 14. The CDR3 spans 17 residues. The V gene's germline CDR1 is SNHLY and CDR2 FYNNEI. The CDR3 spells CASSLKGTGGWAYEQYF. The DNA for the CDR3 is TGTGCCAGCAGCTTAAAGGGAACAGGGGGCTGGGCCTACGAGCAGTACTTC.

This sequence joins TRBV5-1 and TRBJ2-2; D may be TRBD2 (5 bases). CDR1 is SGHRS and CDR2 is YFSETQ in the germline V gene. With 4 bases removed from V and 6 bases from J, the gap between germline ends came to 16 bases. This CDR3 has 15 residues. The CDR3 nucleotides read TGCGCCAGCAGCCCTCGGGGTGACGGTTCCGGGGAGCTGTTTTTT. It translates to CASSPRGDGSGELFF.

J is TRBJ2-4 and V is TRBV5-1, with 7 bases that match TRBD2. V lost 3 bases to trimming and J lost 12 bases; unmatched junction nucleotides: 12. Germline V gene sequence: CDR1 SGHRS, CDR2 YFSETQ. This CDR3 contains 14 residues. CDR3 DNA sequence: TGCGCCAGCAGCTGGGGGGGGACTGGCGGAGATCAGTACTTC. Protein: CASSWGGTGGDQYF.

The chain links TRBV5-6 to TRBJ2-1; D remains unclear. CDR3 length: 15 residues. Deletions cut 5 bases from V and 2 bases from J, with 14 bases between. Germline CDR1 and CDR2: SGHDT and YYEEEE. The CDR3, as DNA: TGTGCCAGCAGATTGATCAGGCAGACCTACAATGAGCAGTTCTTC. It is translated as CASRLIRQTYNEQFF.